The 24 T cell receptor beta chains presented below share a single source sample, sequenced in a study of cytomegalovirus exposure and HLA in healthy donors. Only in-frame clones appear in the TCRdb table, and some are missing; sequencing was by immunoSEQ multiplex PCR. The profile shows about 98,000 clones, about 90% of them singletons. Sequenced material: PBMCs. The receptor source for this set is a man younger than 35 in good health and CMV-seropositive.

This clone was seen more than once but under ten times. The J gene is TRBJ2-2, the V gene TRBV5-1, with 8 bases lining up with TRBD1. Losses at the gene ends were 4 bases for V and 3 bases for J; bases not matched to a gene: 8. CDR3 length: 16 amino acids. CDR1 and CDR2 from the germline V gene are SGHRS and YFSETQ. The CDR3 coding sequence is TGCGCCAGCAGCCGTCAGGGGGCGTGGGACACCGGGGAGCTGTTTTTT. Translating gives CASSRQGAWDTGELFF.

The chain is built from TRBV19 and TRBJ2-7, with 8 bases aligning to TRBD1. Germline CDR1 and CDR2: LNHDA and SQIVND (reference sequence). With V trimmed by 5 bases and J by 0 bases, 6 bases remained unmatched. The CDR3 contains 15 residues. The CDR3 sequence: CASSLSGTGSYEQYF. DNA for the CDR3: TGTGCCAGTAGTCTATCCGGGACAGGCTCCTACGAGCAGTACTTC.

This chain uses TRBV6-6 with TRBJ1-5, with a possible D match to TRBD1 (5 bases). CDR3 length: 16 amino acids. The germline gives CDR1 MNHNY, CDR2 SVGAGI (reference sequence). The germline V and J ends were trimmed by 0 bases and 6 bases, with 15 bases remaining between them. The CDR3 nucleotides read TGTGCCAGCAGTTACTCTAAGGGGTTGAGTGGTCAGCCCCAGCATTTT. Amino acids: CASSYSKGLSGQPQHF.

This sequence joins TRBV4-2 and TRBJ2-1; 14 positions agree with TRBD2. Germline V gene data show CDR1 as LGHNA and CDR2 as YNFKEQ. V gave up 4 bases and J gave up 5 bases; unmatched junction bases: 7. This CDR3 has 17 amino acids. CDR3 nucleotides: TGTGCCAGCAGCCCCCTAGGGACTAGCGGGGGAAACAATGAGCAGTTCTTC. Amino acids: CASSPLGTSGGNNEQFF.

The chain is built from TRBV4-1 and TRBJ2-3; the match to TRBD1 covers 8 bases. The J segment lost 4 bases and the V segment lost 5 bases, leaving 8 bases of the junction unmatched. The CDR3 extends over 15 amino acids. In germline, CDR1 is MGHRA, CDR2 YSYEKL. The CDR3 is CASSWADREADTQYF. Written as DNA, the CDR3 is TGCGCCAGCAGCTGGGCGGACAGGGAAGCAGATACGCAGTATTTT.

V and J are TRBV28 and TRBJ2-3, with TRBD2 as a possible D gene (5 bases). The germline V and J ends were trimmed by 10 bases and 0 bases, with 17 bases remaining between them. The CDR3 is 15 amino acids. Germline CDR1 is MDHEN and CDR2 is SYDVKM. The CDR3 DNA follows: TGTGCCACCGGACGGGGATACCAAAGCACAGATACGCAGTATTTT. Translating it yields CATGRGYQSTDTQYF.

The V and J genes are TRBV5-6 and TRBJ2-1; possibly TRBD1 for D (6 bases). Germline CDR1 reads SGHDT; CDR2 reads YYEEEE. Trimming took off 3 bases at V and 3 bases at J, with 10 bases between the two ends. CDR3 size: 14 residues. CDR3 bases: TGTGCCAGCAGCTCGACAGGAAGCTACAATGAGCAGTTCTTC. Its translation: CASSSTGSYNEQFF.

The rearrangement links TRBV11-2 to TRBJ2-2, with 7 bases fitting TRBD1. CDR3 length equals 15 residues. Germline CDR1 SGHAT, CDR2 FQNNGV. V was clipped by 5 bases and J by 3 bases; unmatched bases: 6. CDR3 sequence (DNA): TGTGCCAGCAGCCAAGACAGGGACGACACCGGGGAGCTGTTTTTT. It specifies CASSQDRDDTGELFF.

The CDR3 loop reads CASSSEGAGDSQAFF. The CDR3 bases are TGTGCCAGCAGTTCCGAGGGGGCAGGGGATTCACAAGCTTTCTTT. The chain has TRBV6-5 and TRBJ1-1; the match to TRBD1 covers 7 bases. CDR1 is MNHEY, CDR2 SVGAGI, per germline. The CDR3 sequence is 15 residues long. The junction had 14 bases not matched to a gene; V was cut back by 4 bases and J by 9 bases.

The chain carries TRBV27 and TRBJ2-1, with D perhaps TRBD2 (6 bases). Germline CDR1 is MNHEY and CDR2 is SMNVEV (reference sequence). The CDR3 runs to 17 residues. V was pared by 5 bases and J by 2 bases, with 19 bases between. CDR3 coding DNA: TGTGCCAGCAGTCCACGGGGCCCTAGCGACCCCTACAATGAGCAGTTCTTC. This codes for CASSPRGPSDPYNEQFF.

V and J are TRBV28 and TRBJ2-3; D is unresolved. Trimming left V 6 bases short and J 2 bases short, with 18 bases between. The germline V gene has CDR1 MDHEN and CDR2 SYDVKM. CDR3 size: 16 residues. CDR3 region: CASSPISPVVTDTQYF. The DNA of the CDR3 is TGTGCCAGCAGCCCCATCAGTCCCGTGGTCACAGATACGCAGTATTTT.

This clone was observed a few times. The gene calls are TRBV29-1 and TRBJ2-7; 10 nucleotides align to TRBD1. CDR1 and CDR2 from the germline V gene are SQVTM and ANQGSEA. This CDR3 is 13 amino acids long. V lost 6 bases to trimming and J lost 3 bases; unmatched junction nucleotides: 5. CDR3 nucleotides: TGCAGCGTCCAAGGGACAGGGGTCTACGAGCAGTACTTC. It translates to CSVQGTGVYEQYF.

J is TRBJ2-7 and V is TRBV23-1; 11 bases are shared with TRBD1. TRBV23-1 qualifies as an ORF whose function is uncertain. The CDR3 is 17 amino acids. J gave up 12 bases and V 3 bases, and 19 bases lay outside the gene matches. CDR3 in amino acids: CASSHEPGTGGLGVVYF. The CDR3 nucleotides read TGCGCCAGCAGTCACGAGCCCGGGACAGGGGGACTTGGAGTCGTGTACTTC.

The V and J genes are TRBV19 and TRBJ2-1; 7 nucleotides align to TRBD1. The length of the CDR3 is 15 residues. From germline, CDR1 is LNHDA and CDR2 SQIVND (reference sequence). V lost 3 bases and J lost 2; bases outside the gene matches: 4. The CDR3 spells CASSISGTAYNEQFF. Here the CDR3 DNA reads TGTGCCAGTAGTATTTCCGGGACAGCCTACAATGAGCAGTTCTTC.

This rearrangement joins TRBV7-8 to TRBJ1-4; TRBD1 matches 10 bases. The CDR3 runs to 20 residues. Germline CDR1 and CDR2: SGHVS and FQNEAQ. The J segment lost 10 bases and the V segment lost 5 bases, leaving 25 bases of the junction unmatched. The CDR3 loop is CASSLRGTGTGEGGFGKLFF. The CDR3 DNA sequence: TGTGCCAGCAGCCTTCGAGGAACCGGGACAGGGGAGGGGGGGTTCGGAAAACTGTTTTTT.

The V gene is TRBV5-6, the J gene TRBJ2-7; 9 bases are shared with TRBD1. Germline CDR1 SGHDT, CDR2 YYEEEE. V gave up 4 bases and J gave up 1 base; unmatched junction bases: 12. The CDR3 runs 17 residues. In nucleotides, the CDR3 is TGTGCCAGCAGCCTACTGCCGGGACAGGGTGGTTCCTACGAGCAGTACTTC. Its protein is CASSLLPGQGGSYEQYF.

The chain employs TRBV19 and TRBJ2-1; no definite D call. The CDR3 is 12 residues long. V lost 2 bases to trimming and J lost 9 bases, with 8 bases between them. Germline CDR1 is LNHDA and CDR2 is SQIVND (reference sequence). This chain's CDR3 is CASSILRSEQFF. CDR3 in DNA: TGTGCCAGTAGTATATTAAGGAGTGAGCAGTTCTTC. Full variable domain (remainder filled in from reference TRBV19 and TRBJ2-1): DGGITQSPKYLFRKEGQNVTLSCEQNLNHDAMYWYRQDPGQGLRLIYYSQIVNDFQKGDIAEGYSVSREKKESFPLTVTSAQKNPTAFYLCASSILRSEQFFGPGTRLTVL.

J is TRBJ1-2 and V is TRBV19, with D possibly being TRBD1 (5 bases). The length of the CDR3 is 14 residues. The ends were cut back, 1 base at V and 4 bases at J, with 10 bases in the middle. From germline, CDR1 is LNHDA and CDR2 SQIVND (reference sequence). CDR3 protein: CASSIGQSLYGYTF. The DNA of the CDR3 is TGTGCCAGTAGTATAGGACAGTCGCTCTATGGCTACACCTTC.

The gene calls are TRBV14 and TRBJ1-4, with 10 bases identical to TRBD1. Per germline, CDR1 SGHDN and CDR2 FVKESK. The CDR3 spans 15 residues. V lost 5 bases, J lost 5 bases, and 5 bases stayed unmatched. The CDR3 loop reads CASSNPGQGNEKLFF. The CDR3, as DNA: TGTGCCAGCAGCAATCCGGGACAGGGGAATGAAAAACTGTTTTTT.

This chain links TRBV29-1 with TRBJ2-6, with no clear D. The CDR3 is 13 amino acids. Germline V gene sequence: CDR1 SQVTM, CDR2 ANQGSEA. V shed 5 bases and J shed 1 base, with 6 bases lying between them. CDR3 sequence: CSVIGSGANVLTF. CDR3 DNA: TGCAGCGTTATCGGGTCTGGGGCCAACGTCCTGACTTTC. Using reference TRBV29-1 and TRBJ2-6 for the parts outside the CDR3, the full variable domain is SAVISQKPSRDICQRGTSLTIQCQVDSQVTMMFWYRQQPGQSLTLIATANQGSEATYESGFVIDKFPISRPNLTFSTLTVSNMSPEDSSIYLCSVIGSGANVLTFGAGSRLTVL.

The chain recombines TRBV7-9 with TRBJ2-5; 7 bases map to TRBD1. The CDR3 is 14 amino acids. The germline V gene encodes CDR1 SEHNR and CDR2 FQNEAQ (reference sequence). With V trimmed by 4 bases and J by 5 bases, 7 bases remained unmatched. CDR3 loop: CASSSGQAGETQYF. CDR3 in DNA: TGTGCCAGCAGCTCTGGACAGGCCGGGGAGACCCAGTACTTC.

This chain connects TRBV6-1 to TRBJ2-7, with 9 bases aligning to TRBD2. The length of the CDR3 is 18 residues. The junction had 14 bases not matched to a gene; V was cut back by 3 bases and J by 2 bases. In germline, CDR1 is MNHNS, CDR2 SASEGT. CDR3 in amino acids: CASSDLRGTSRPPYEQYF. The CDR3 DNA follows: TGTGCCAGCAGTGATCTAAGGGGGACTAGCCGTCCCCCCTACGAGCAGTACTTC.

The gene calls are TRBV4-3 and TRBJ2-7; D is unclear. V lost 0 bases and J lost 0, with 12 bases in between. Germline V gene lookup returns CDR1 LGHNA and CDR2 YSLEER. The length of the CDR3 is 16 residues. CDR3 nucleotide sequence: TGCGCCAGCAGCCAAGAATTAGCCGCCAGCTCCTACGAGCAGTACTTC. Translated: CASSQELAASSYEQYF.

This rearrangement joins TRBV11-3 to TRBJ1-1, with D maybe TRBD1 (5 bases). Germline CDR1 is SGHNT and CDR2 is YENEEA. V was trimmed by 6 bases and J by 1 base, leaving 15 bases between them. This CDR3 is built from 15 residues. CDR3 coding DNA: TGTGCCAGCAGATTTCAGGGCGGTGGGAACACTGAAGCTTTCTTT. Translating it yields CASRFQGGGNTEAFF. The variable domain in full, completed from reference TRBV11-3 and TRBJ1-1, reads EAGVVQSPRYKIIEKKQPVAFWCNPISGHNTLYWYLQNLGQGPELLIRYENEEAVDDSQLPKDRFSAERLKGVDSTLKIQPAELGDSAVYLCASRFQGGGNTEAFFGQGTRLTVV.